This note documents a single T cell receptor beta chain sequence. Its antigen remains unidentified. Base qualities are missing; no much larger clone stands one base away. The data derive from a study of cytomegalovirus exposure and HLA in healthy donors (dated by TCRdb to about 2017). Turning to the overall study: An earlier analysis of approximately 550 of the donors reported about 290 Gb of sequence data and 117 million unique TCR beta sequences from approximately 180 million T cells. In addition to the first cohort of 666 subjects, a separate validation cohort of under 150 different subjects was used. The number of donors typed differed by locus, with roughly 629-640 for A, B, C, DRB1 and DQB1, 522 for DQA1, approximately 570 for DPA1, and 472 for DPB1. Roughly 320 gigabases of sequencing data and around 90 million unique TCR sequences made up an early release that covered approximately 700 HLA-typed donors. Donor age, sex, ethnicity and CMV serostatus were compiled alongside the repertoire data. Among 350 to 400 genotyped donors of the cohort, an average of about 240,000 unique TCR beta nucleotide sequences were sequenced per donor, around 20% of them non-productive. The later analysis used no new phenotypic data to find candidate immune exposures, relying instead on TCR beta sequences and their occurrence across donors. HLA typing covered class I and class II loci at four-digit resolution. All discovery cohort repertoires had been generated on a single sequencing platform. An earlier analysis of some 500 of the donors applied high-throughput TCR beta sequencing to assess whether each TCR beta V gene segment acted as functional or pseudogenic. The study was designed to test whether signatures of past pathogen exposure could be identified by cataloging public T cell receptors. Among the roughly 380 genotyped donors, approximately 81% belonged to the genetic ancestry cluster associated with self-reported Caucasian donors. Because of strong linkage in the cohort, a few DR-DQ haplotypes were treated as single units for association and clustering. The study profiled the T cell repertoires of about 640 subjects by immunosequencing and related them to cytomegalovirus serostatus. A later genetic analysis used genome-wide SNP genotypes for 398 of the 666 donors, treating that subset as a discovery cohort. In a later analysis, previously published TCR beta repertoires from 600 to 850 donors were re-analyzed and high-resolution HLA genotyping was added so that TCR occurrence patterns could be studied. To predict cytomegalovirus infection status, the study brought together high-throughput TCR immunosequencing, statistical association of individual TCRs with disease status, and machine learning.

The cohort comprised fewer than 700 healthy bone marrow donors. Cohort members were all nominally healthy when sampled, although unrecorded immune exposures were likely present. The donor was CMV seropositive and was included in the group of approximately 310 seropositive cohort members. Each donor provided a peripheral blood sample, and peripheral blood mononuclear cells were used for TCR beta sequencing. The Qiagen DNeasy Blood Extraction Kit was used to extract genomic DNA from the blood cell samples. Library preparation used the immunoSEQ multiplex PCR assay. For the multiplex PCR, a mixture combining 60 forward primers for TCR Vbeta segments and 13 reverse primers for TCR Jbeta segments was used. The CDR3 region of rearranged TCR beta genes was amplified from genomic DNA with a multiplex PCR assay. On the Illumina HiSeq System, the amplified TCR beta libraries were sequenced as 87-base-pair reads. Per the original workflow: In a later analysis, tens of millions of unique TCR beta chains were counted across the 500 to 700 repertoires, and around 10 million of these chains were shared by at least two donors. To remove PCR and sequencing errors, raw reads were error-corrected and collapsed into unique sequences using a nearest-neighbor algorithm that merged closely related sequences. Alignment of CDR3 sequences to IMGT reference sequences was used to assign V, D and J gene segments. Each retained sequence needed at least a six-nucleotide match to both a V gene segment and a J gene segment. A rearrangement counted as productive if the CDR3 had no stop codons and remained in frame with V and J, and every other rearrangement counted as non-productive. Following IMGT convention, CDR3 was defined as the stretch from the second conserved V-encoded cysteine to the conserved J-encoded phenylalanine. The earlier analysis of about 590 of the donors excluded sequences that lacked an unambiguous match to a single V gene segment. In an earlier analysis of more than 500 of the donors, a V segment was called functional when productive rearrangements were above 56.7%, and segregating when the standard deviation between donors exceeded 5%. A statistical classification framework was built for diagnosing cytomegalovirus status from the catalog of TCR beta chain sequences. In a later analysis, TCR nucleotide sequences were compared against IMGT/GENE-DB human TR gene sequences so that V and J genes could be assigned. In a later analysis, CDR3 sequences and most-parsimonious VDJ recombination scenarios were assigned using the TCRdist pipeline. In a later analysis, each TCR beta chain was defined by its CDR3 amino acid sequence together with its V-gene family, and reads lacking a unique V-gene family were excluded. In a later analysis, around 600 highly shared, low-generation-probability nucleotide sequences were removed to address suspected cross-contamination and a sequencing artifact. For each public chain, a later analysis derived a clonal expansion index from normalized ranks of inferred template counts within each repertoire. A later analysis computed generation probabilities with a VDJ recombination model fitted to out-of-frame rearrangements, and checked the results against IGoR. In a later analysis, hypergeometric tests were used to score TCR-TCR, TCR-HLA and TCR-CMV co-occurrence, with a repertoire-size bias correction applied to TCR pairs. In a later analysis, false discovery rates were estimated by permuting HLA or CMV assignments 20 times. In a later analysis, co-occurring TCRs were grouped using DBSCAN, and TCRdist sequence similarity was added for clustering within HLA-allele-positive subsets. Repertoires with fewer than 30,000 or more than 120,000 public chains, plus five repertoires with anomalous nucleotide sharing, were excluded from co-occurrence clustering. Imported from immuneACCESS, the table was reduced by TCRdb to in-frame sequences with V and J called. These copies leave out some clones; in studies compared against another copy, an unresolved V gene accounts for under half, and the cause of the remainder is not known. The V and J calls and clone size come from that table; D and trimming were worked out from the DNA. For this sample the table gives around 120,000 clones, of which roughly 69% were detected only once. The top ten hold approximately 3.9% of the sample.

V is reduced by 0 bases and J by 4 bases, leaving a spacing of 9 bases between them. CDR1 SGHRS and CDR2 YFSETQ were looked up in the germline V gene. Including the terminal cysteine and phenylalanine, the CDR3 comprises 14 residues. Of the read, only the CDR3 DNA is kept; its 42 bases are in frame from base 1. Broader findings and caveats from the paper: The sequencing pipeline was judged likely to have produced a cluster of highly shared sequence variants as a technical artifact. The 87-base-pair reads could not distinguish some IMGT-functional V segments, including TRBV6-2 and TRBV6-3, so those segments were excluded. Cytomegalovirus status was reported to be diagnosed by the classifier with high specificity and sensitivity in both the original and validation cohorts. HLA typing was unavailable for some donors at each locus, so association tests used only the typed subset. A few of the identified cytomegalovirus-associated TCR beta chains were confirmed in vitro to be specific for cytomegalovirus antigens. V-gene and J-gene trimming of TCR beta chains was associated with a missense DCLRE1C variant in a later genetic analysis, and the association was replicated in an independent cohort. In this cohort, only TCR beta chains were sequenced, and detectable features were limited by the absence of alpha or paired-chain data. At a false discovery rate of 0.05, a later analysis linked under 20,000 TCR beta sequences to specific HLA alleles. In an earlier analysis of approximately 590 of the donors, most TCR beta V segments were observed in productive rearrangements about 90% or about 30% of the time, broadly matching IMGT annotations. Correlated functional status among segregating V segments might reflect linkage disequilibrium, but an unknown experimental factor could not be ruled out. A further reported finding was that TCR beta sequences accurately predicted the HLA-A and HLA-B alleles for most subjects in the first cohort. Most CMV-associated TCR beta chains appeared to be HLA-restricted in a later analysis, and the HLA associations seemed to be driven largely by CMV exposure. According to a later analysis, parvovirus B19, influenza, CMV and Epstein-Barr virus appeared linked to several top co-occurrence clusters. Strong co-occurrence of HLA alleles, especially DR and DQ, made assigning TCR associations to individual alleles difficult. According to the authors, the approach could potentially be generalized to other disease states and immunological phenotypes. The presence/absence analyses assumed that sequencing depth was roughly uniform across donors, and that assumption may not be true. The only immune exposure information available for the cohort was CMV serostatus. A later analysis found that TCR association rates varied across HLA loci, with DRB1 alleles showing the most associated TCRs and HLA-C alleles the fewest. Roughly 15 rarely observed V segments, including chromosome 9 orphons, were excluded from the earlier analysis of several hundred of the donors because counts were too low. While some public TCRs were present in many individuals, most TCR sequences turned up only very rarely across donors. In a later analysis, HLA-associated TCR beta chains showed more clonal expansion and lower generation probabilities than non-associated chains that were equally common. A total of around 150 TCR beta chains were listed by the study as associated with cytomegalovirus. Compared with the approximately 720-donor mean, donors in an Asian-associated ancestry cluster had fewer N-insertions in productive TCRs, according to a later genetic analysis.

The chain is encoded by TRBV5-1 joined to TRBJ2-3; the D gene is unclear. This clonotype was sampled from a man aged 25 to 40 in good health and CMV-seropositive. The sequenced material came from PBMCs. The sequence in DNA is TGCGCCAGCAGCTTGGTGCAGTTGGCAGATACGCAGTATTTT. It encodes CASSLVQLADTQYF.